In this sample, the clone carrying this TCR beta chain turned up many times. Its antigen is not known. CDR3 size: 15 residues. The germline V gene has CDR1 SGHTA and CDR2 FQGNSA. The V gene end was trimmed by 4 bases and the J gene end by 0 bases; junction bases not matched to a gene: 2. TCRdb passed the reads through MiXCR, listing each CDR3 protein once. The sample has more than 200,000 distinct CDR3 sequences; approximately 10% are singletons. These data belong to a study of T cell repertoires in cytomegalovirus infection. Across the study: A matching HLA type, together with CMV infection, was signaled by public TCR beta signatures. General study points: Cumulative public TCR beta family frequency identified carriers of CMV plus the relevant HLA. Within the response measured ex vivo, HLA-C-restricted CMV-specific TCR beta clonotypes were dominant.

The chain carries TRBV7-2 and TRBJ2-2; 7 nucleotides agree with TRBD1. This clonotype was sampled from a human donor in good health (CMV status not recorded). Some clones in this sample may be carry-over from other donors' samples. Specimen: PBMCs. CDR3 sequence: CASSYRGTNTGELFF. The CDR3 DNA reads TGTGCCAGCAGCTACAGGGGCACGAACACCGGGGAGCTGTTTTTT.